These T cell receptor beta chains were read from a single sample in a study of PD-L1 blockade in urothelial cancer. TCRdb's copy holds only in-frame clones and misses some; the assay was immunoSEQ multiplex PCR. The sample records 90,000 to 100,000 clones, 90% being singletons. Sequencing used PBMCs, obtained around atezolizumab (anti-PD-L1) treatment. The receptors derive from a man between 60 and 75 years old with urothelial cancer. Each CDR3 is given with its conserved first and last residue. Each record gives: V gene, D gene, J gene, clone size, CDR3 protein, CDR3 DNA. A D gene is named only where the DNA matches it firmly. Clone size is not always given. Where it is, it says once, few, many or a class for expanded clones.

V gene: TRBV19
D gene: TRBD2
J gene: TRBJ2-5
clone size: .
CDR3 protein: CASRDSGAPQETQYF
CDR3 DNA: TGTGCCAGTAGGGATAGCGGGGCCCCTCAGGAGACCCAGTACTTC

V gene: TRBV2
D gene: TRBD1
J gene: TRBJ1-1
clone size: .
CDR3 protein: CASSSGQGTEAFF
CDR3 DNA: TGTGCCAGCAGTTCCGGACAGGGCACTGAAGCTTTCTTT

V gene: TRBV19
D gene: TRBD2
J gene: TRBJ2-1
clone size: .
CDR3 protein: CASSEVAGGPHEQFF
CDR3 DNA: TGTGCCAGTAGTGAAGTAGCGGGAGGGCCTCATGAGCAGTTCTTC

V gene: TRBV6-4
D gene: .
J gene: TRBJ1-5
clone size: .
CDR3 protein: CASATLGGLGSNQPQHF
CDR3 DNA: TGTGCCAGCGCCACACTGGGAGGGTTAGGTAGCAATCAGCCCCAGCATTTT

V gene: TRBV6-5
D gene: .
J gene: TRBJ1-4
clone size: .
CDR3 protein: CASSRSGGRSEKLFF
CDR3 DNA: TGTGCCAGCAGCCGTTCGGGGGGGCGTAGTGAAAAACTGTTTTTT

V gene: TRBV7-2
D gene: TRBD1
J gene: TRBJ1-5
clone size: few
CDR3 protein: CASSLSTGEGRPQHF
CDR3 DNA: TGTGCCAGCAGCTTATCTACAGGGGAAGGTCGGCCCCAGCATTTT

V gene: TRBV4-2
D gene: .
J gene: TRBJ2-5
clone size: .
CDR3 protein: CASSQGGWGVETQYF
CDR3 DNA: TGTGCCAGCAGCCAAGGGGGTTGGGGCGTTGAGACCCAGTACTTC

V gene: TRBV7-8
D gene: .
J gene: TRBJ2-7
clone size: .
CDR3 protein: CASTLEAALSNEQYF
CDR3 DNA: TGTGCCAGCACCTTAGAAGCGGCTCTCTCGAACGAGCAGTACTTC

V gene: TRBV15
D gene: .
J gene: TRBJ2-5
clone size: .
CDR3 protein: CATSIQVWETQYF
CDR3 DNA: TGTGCCACCAGTATACAGGTTTGGGAGACCCAGTACTTC

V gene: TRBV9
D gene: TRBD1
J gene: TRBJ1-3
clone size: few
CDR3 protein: CASRPGGTGNTIYF
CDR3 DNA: TGTGCCAGCAGACCAGGGGGCACTGGAAACACCATATATTTT

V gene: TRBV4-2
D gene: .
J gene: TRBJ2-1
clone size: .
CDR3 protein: CASSQNHFGSYNEQFF
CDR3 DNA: TGTGCCAGCAGCCAAAATCACTTTGGGAGCTACAATGAGCAGTTCTTC

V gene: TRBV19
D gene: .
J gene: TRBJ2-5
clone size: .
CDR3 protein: CASSGAGSWRETQYF
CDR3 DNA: TGTGCCAGTAGTGGGGCGGGGAGCTGGAGAGAGACCCAGTACTTC

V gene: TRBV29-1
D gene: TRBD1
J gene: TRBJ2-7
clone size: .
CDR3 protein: CSVERTGSEQYF
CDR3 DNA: TGCAGCGTTGAAAGGACAGGGAGCGAGCAGTACTTC

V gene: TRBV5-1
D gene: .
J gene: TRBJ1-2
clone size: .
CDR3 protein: CASRPPGLTNYGYTF
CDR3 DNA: TGCGCCAGCAGACCACCGGGACTGACTAACTATGGCTACACCTTC

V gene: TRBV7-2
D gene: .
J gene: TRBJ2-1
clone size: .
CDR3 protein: CASSLAMGRWGEQFF
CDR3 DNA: TGTGCCAGCAGCTTAGCAATGGGGAGGTGGGGTGAGCAGTTCTTC

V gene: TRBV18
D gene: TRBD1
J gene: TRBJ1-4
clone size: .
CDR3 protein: CASSPGQTTEKLFF
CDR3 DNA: TGTGCCAGCTCACCGGGACAGACTACTGAAAAACTGTTTTTT

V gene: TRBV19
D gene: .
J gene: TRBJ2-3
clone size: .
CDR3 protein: CASSIVNAADTDTQYF
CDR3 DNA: TGTGCCAGTAGTATAGTAAACGCGGCGGACACAGATACGCAGTATTTT

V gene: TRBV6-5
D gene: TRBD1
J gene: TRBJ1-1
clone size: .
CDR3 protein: CASSGQGANTEAFF
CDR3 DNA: TGTGCCAGCAGTGGACAGGGGGCGAACACTGAAGCTTTCTTT

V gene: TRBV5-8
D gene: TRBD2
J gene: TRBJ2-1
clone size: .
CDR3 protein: CASSSLTFRSGRGYNEQFF
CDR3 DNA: TGTGCCAGCAGCTCCCTCACCTTTAGAAGCGGGAGGGGTTACAATGAGCAGTTCTTC

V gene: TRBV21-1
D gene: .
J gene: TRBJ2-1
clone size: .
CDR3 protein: CASSKATSGRFNEQFF
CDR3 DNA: TGTGCCAGCAGCAAAGCGACTAGCGGGAGGTTCAATGAGCAGTTCTTC

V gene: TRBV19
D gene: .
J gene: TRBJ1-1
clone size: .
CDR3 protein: CASSIEGMNTEAFF
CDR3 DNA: TGTGCCAGTAGTATAGAGGGCATGAACACTGAAGCTTTCTTT

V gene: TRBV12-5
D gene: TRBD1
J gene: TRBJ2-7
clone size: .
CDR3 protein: CASGLVRVRNIGGFWSDGTYEQYF
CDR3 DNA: TGTGCTAGTGGTTTGGTAAGGGTTAGGAATATAGGGGGCTTCTGGTCTGACGGAACCTACGAGCAGTACTTC

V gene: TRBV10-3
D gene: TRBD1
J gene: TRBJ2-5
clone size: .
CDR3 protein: CAISVRDRGWETQYF
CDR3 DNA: TGTGCCATCAGCGTCCGGGACAGGGGGTGGGAGACCCAGTACTTC

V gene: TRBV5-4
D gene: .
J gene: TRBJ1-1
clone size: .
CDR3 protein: CASSWTAGDTEAFF
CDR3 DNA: TGTGCCAGCAGCTGGACGGCAGGGGACACTGAAGCTTTCTTT

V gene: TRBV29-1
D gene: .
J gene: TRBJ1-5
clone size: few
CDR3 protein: CSVADTNNQPQHF
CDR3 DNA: TGCAGCGTTGCTGACACAAACAATCAGCCCCAGCATTTT

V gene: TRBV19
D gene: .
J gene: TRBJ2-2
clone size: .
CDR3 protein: CASSAGPNTGELFF
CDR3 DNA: TGTGCCAGTAGCGCGGGGCCGAACACCGGGGAGCTGTTTTTT

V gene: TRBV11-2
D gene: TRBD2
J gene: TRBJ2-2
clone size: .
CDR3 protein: CASSHGGVIGELFF
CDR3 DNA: TGTGCCAGCAGCCATGGGGGGGTTATCGGGGAGCTGTTTTTT

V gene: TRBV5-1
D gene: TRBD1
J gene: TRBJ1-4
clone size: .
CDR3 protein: CASSPRQGVGEKLFF
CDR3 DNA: TGCGCCAGCAGCCCCCGACAGGGAGTAGGTGAAAAACTGTTTTTT

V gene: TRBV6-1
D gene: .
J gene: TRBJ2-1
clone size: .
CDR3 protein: CASSSYEQFF
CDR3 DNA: TGTGCCAGCAGCTCCTATGAGCAGTTCTTC

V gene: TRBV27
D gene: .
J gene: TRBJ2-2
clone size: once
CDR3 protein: CASSLRFTGELFF
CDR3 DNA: TGTGCCAGCAGTTTACGGTTCACCGGGGAGCTGTTTTTT

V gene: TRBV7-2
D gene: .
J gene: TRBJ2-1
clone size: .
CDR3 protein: CASSPTSNAYNEQFF
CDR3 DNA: TGTGCCAGCAGCCCCACTTCTAACGCTTACAATGAGCAGTTCTTC

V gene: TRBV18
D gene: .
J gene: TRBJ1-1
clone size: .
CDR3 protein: CASSARVEYTEAFF
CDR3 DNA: TGTGCCAGCTCAGCCAGGGTTGAGTACACTGAAGCTTTCTTT

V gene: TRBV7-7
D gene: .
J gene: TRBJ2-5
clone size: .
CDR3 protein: CASSSQGKETQYF
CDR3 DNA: TGTGCCAGCAGCTCGCAGGGAAAAGAGACCCAGTACTTC

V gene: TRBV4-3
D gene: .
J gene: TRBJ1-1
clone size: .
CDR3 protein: CASSHRDNTEAFF
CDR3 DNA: TGCGCCAGCAGTCACAGGGATAACACTGAAGCTTTCTTT

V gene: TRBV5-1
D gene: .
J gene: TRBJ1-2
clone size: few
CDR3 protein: CASSLNTRYGYTF
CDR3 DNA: TGCGCCAGCAGCTTGAACACGAGGTATGGCTACACCTTC